Each of the 25 T cell receptor beta chains below was sequenced from the same sample in a study of shared clonotypes between healthy human individuals. CD45RO-negative, CCR7-selected cells formed the naive CD8 fraction, which excluded terminally differentiated effector memory CD45RA+ cells. Some clones are missing from TCRdb's copy, which holds only in-frame ones; the method was immunoSEQ multiplex PCR. The sample carries about 680,000 clones, 90% to 95% recorded once. Specimen: naive CD8+ T cells sorted from blood. These receptors were obtained from a young man in good health.

The DNA of the CDR3 is TGTGCCAGCAGTAGAGACAGGGGCTCCTACAATGAGCAGTTCTTC. It yields the protein CASSRDRGSYNEQFF. The chain recombines TRBV6-5 with TRBJ2-1, with 8 positions matching TRBD1. Germline CDR1 MNHEY, CDR2 SVGAGI. CDR3 length: 15 residues. V lost 5 bases, J lost 0 bases, and 3 bases stayed unmatched.

A note on this clone: The sample holds other DNA sequences that translate to the same CDR3. The chain has TRBV9 and TRBJ1-4, with D unresolved. Looked up from germline, CDR1 is SGDLS and CDR2 is YYNGEE. CDR3 length: 15 residues. Trimming cost V 0 bases and J 0 bases, with 6 bases left between them. The CDR3: CASSVEAATNEKLFF. CDR3 coding DNA: TGTGCCAGCAGCGTAGAGGCGGCAACTAATGAAAAACTGTTTTTT.

This chain uses TRBV28 with TRBJ2-2, with TRBD1 matching 9 bases. V shed 4 bases, J shed 8 bases, and the junction held 5 bases outside the gene matches. This CDR3 region has 14 residues. Germline V lookup: CDR1 MDHEN, CDR2 SYDVKM. CDR3 nucleotide sequence: TGTGCCAGCAGTTCCAACAGGGGGCCGGGGGAGCTGTTTTTT. It translates to CASSSNRGPGELFF.

This rearrangement joins TRBV6-5 to TRBJ1-5; D remains unclear. The V end was cut by 4 bases, the J end by 0 bases, with 10 bases between. The CDR3 sequence is 15 residues long. Germline assignment: CDR1 MNHEY and CDR2 SVGAGI. For the CDR3, the DNA is TGTGCCAGCAGTTCCGGAGCATTTAGCAATCAGCCCCAGCATTTT. Translation gives CASSSGAFSNQPQHF.

The chain uses TRBV19 and TRBJ2-2; TRBD2 might be the D (5 bases). V was clipped by 5 bases and J by 4 bases, with 20 bases between them. Looked up from germline, CDR1 is LNHDA and CDR2 is SQIVND (reference sequence). The CDR3 extends over 17 amino acids. Here the CDR3 DNA reads TGTGCCAGTAGTCCCCTTCGTCGAGGGCTCGTCACCGGGGAGCTGTTTTTT. Its protein is CASSPLRRGLVTGELFF.

The rearrangement joins TRBV7-9 to TRBJ2-1; maybe TRBD2 (5 bases). The V and J ends lost 1 base and 0 bases respectively, with 10 bases between them. The germline V gene encodes CDR1 SEHNR and CDR2 FQNEAQ (reference sequence). The CDR3 sequence is 16 residues long. The DNA of the CDR3 is TGTGCCAGCAGCTTAGAGCGGACTTACTCCTACAATGAGCAGTTCTTC. Translation gives CASSLERTYSYNEQFF.

The genes are TRBV27 and TRBJ2-7, with D hard to call. Per germline, CDR1 MNHEY and CDR2 SMNVEV (reference sequence). The CDR3 loop spans 13 amino acids. V gave up 7 bases and J gave up 2 bases, with 12 bases separating them. The CDR3: CASKPGVTYEQYF. CDR3 nucleotides: TGTGCCAGCAAACCGGGCGTGACCTACGAGCAGTACTTC.

The V and J genes are TRBV28 and TRBJ1-5, with D possibly TRBD1 on 5 matching bases. Germline CDR1 reads MDHEN; CDR2 reads SYDVKM. Trimming removed 3 bases at V and 2 bases at J, with 8 bases between. The CDR3 covers 14 residues. The CDR3 is CASSFLGGNQPQHF. The DNA for the CDR3 is TGTGCCAGCAGTTTTTTGGGGGGCAATCAGCCCCAGCATTTT.

This chain uses TRBV7-9 with TRBJ2-5; 7 positions match TRBD1. V was clipped by 5 bases and J by 5 bases; unmatched bases: 11. In germline, CDR1 is SEHNR, CDR2 FQNEAQ (reference sequence). CDR3 size: 15 residues. The CDR3 is CASSMAGGFSETQYF. CDR3 sequence (DNA): TGTGCCAGCAGCATGGCAGGGGGTTTTTCGGAGACCCAGTACTTC.

This sequence joins TRBV27 and TRBJ2-7; tentatively, D is TRBD2 (6 bases). Per the germline V gene, CDR1 is MNHEY and CDR2 is SMNVEV (reference sequence). Trimming stripped 6 bases from V and 3 bases from J, with 15 bases between. The CDR3 covers 14 residues. The CDR3 sequence: CASSLLRDLYEQYF. The CDR3 coding sequence is TGTGCCAGCAGCCTTCTGCGGGACCTCTACGAGCAGTACTTC.

This sequence joins TRBV7-6 and TRBJ2-2; 7 nucleotides line up with TRBD2. The CDR3 contains 14 residues. Germline trimming cut 5 bases from V and 4 bases from J; bases unmatched to any gene: 4. Germline loops: CDR1 SGHVS, CDR2 FNYEAQ. The CDR3 DNA reads as TGTGCCAGCAGCCGGACTAGTGGCACCGGGGAGCTGTTTTTT. It codes for CASSRTSGTGELFF.

The chain recombines TRBV5-1 with TRBJ1-1; D is perhaps TRBD1 (5 bases). Germline V gene data show CDR1 as SGHRS and CDR2 as YFSETQ. The CDR3 runs to 16 residues. Trimming removed 0 bases from V and 0 bases from J, with 12 bases in between. CDR3: CASSLANTGLNTEAFF. The CDR3 bases are TGCGCCAGCAGCTTGGCCAATACAGGATTGAACACTGAAGCTTTCTTT.

V and J are TRBV27 and TRBJ2-1, with TRBD2 identical over 8 bases. CDR1 is MNHEY and CDR2 is SMNVEV in the germline V gene (reference sequence). CDR3 length: 16 residues. The J segment lost 4 bases and the V segment lost 6 bases, leaving 11 bases of the junction unmatched. Written as DNA, the CDR3 is TGTGCCAGCAGCCCGCAAGCGGGAGACGGATACAATGAGCAGTTCTTC. Amino acids: CASSPQAGDGYNEQFF.

The chain joins TRBV4-1 to TRBJ2-3; TRBD1 aligns across 11 bases. CDR3 length: 15 residues. V shed 4 bases and J 6 bases; nucleotides not matched to a gene: 6. CDR1 is MGHRA, CDR2 YSYEKL, per germline. Here the CDR3 DNA reads TGCGCCAGCAGCCCTGGGGGGACAGGGGGGGATACGCAGTATTTT. Protein: CASSPGGTGGDTQYF.

This clone was seen a handful of times. The chain joins TRBV27 to TRBJ2-1; 8 positions agree with TRBD1. Per germline, CDR1 MNHEY and CDR2 SMNVEV (reference sequence). Trimming took 5 bases from V and 7 from J; bases not matched to a gene: 4. The CDR3 has 13 amino acids. This CDR3 reads CASSPGTGNEQFF. CDR3 coding DNA: TGTGCCAGCAGTCCCGGGACAGGAAATGAGCAGTTCTTC.

The chain links TRBV13 to TRBJ1-2; 7 bases agree with TRBD1. Germline V CDR1 and CDR2: PRHDT, FYEKMQ (reference sequence). This CDR3 is built from 13 residues. V lost 4 bases and J lost 6; bases outside the gene matches: 5. CDR3 residues: CASSSGGGDGYTF. The CDR3 nucleotides are TGTGCCAGCAGCTCAGGGGGAGGTGATGGCTACACCTTC.

This clone was detected once. J is TRBJ2-7 and V is TRBV7-6; 7 nucleotides agree with TRBD2. Germline V gene data show CDR1 as SGHVS and CDR2 as FNYEAQ. V was pared by 5 bases and J by 7 bases, with 8 bases of the junction left unmatched. The CDR3 runs to 13 residues. The CDR3 sequence is CASSEGRAGEQYF. DNA of the CDR3: TGTGCCAGCAGCGAGGGGAGGGCGGGGGAGCAGTACTTC.

This clone was recorded once. This chain joins TRBV4-1 and TRBJ2-1, with 7 bases identical to TRBD2. Germline trimming cut 1 base from V and 8 bases from J; bases unmatched to any gene: 14. The germline V gene encodes CDR1 MGHRA and CDR2 YSYEKL. There are 17 residues in the CDR3. The CDR3 bases are TGCGCCAGCAGCCAAGCCACCGGGATAAGGGAGGGTGATGAGCAGTTCTTC. This translates into CASSQATGIREGDEQFF.

This clone was seen just once. The chain combines TRBV27 with TRBJ1-1, with 8 bases matching TRBD1. The CDR3 consists of 15 residues. Germline CDR1 and CDR2: MNHEY and SMNVEV (reference sequence). V lost 5 bases to trimming and J lost 0 bases; unmatched junction nucleotides: 5. CDR3: CASSPWDRLNTEAFF. CDR3 DNA sequence: TGTGCCAGCAGTCCCTGGGACAGGTTGAACACTGAAGCTTTCTTT.

The V gene is TRBV10-3, the J gene TRBJ2-7, with a possible D match to TRBD2 (5 bases). The V and J ends lost 0 bases and 0 bases respectively, with 9 bases between them. The CDR3 length is 15 residues. CDR1 is ENHRY and CDR2 is SYGVKD in the germline V gene. CDR3: CAISESRADSYEQYF. The CDR3 DNA reads TGTGCCATCAGTGAGTCGAGGGCAGACTCCTACGAGCAGTACTTC.

The gene calls are TRBV5-5 and TRBJ1-2, with D perhaps matching TRBD1 (5 bases). The CDR3 loop spans 15 amino acids. Deletions cut 0 bases from V and 6 bases from J, with 15 bases between. Germline CDR1 SGHKS, CDR2 YYEKEE (reference sequence). The chain's CDR3 is CASSLEPGAWDGYTF. The DNA of the CDR3 is TGTGCCAGCAGCTTGGAACCCGGGGCTTGGGATGGCTACACCTTC. The complete variable domain, with remaining parts taken from reference TRBV5-5 and TRBJ1-2, reads DAGVTQSPTHLIKTRGQQVTLRCSPISGHKSVSWYQQVLGQGPQFIFQYYEKEERGRGNFPDRFSARQFPNYSSELNVNALLLGDSALYLCASSLEPGAWDGYTFGSGTRLTVV.

The chain combines TRBV19 with TRBJ2-2; 9 nucleotides match TRBD2. V shed 4 bases, J shed 7 bases, and the junction held 16 bases outside the gene matches. The V gene's germline CDR1 is LNHDA and CDR2 SQIVND (reference sequence). The CDR3 totals 18 residues. CDR3 nucleotide sequence: TGTGCCAGTAGTACCCCACTCCGCCTAGCGGGAACAGGCGGGGAGCTGTTTTTT. Its protein product is CASSTPLRLAGTGGELFF.

The chain recombines TRBV7-6 with TRBJ2-7, with 8 bases aligning to TRBD1. CDR3 size: 14 residues. Germline V lookup: CDR1 SGHVS, CDR2 FNYEAQ. V trimming: 3 bases; J trimming: 2 bases; junction bases outside the gene matches: 3. CDR3 loop: CASSLGQVPYEQYF. DNA of the CDR3: TGTGCCAGCAGCTTGGGACAGGTACCCTACGAGCAGTACTTC.

This chain joins TRBV4-3 and TRBJ2-7; TRBD1 agrees at 9 bases. The CDR3 has 16 amino acids. The germline CDR1 and CDR2 sequences are LGHNA and YSLEER. With 2 bases clipped from V and 0 bases from J, the junction kept 5 bases outside the gene matches. This CDR3 is CASSQRQGDTSYEQYF. The CDR3 region has the DNA TGCGCCAGCAGCCAACGACAGGGGGATACCTCCTACGAGCAGTACTTC.

V and J are TRBV6-6 and TRBJ2-7; 9 positions match TRBD2. V shed 5 bases and J 4 bases; nucleotides not matched to a gene: 12. Germline V lookup: CDR1 MNHNY, CDR2 SVGAGI (reference sequence). The CDR3 sequence is 16 residues long. The CDR3 DNA follows: TGTGCCAGCAGTAGCGGCGGGGGGGAAGTCCCTTACGAGCAGTACTTC. It translates to CASSSGGGEVPYEQYF.